This T cell receptor (beta chain) was documented in a study of T-cell memory formation after mild COVID-19. Overall study: Most TCR clusters belonged to a single donor. Study-level findings and limits: CD4+ contracting clones were mainly CM and EM; CD8+ ones, EMRA. Some responding clones appeared in pre-infection memory, suggesting cross-reactive memory joined.

Constant-segment primers served in 5'RACE that generated TCR alpha and TCR beta cDNA libraries bearing sample barcodes and UMIs. TCRdb ran MiXCR on the 5' RACE reads and lists one entry per CDR3 protein. This repertoire shows approximately 450,000 distinct CDR3 sequences, roughly 18% found once; its top ten account for roughly 12%. This clonotype was detected only a few times. Its antigen is unidentified. Trimming shortened V by 5 bases and J by 2 bases, and 13 bases separated the two germline ends. The CDR3 consists of 14 residues. The germline V gene encodes CDR1 SGHAT and CDR2 FQNNGV. Material for sequencing was PBMCs or a T cell subset sorted from them (not recorded which). The source is an adult woman who had mild COVID-19 (a few samples of this study predate the infection). Cell type and time point are not known. V usage is TRBV11-2 and J usage is TRBJ2-7; D not certain. The DNA of the CDR3 is TGTGCCAGCAGCCCTAGAGGACCTACCTACGAGCAGTACTTC. Amino acid sequence: CASSPRGPTYEQYF.